The rows below give T cell receptor beta chains drawn from one sample of a study of post-analysis software for immune sequencing data. TCRdb re-called the PCR reads with MiXCR, one entry per CDR3 protein. The sample consists of 600,000 to 750,000 distinct CDR3 sequences, 59% of them appearing once. Sequenced input: blood. These receptors all come from a girl aged 2 to 9 with multiple sclerosis. CDR3s include the opening cysteine and the closing phenylalanine or tryptophan. The D gene is left open where the match is weak. Clone size is given for some rows only: seen once, a few or many times, or a class if the clone is expanded.

size	V	D	J	DNA	CDR3
-	TRBV12-3/TRBV12-4	-	TRBJ2-2	TGTGCCAGCAGGCCGGGGACGGCCGTTGACACCGGGGAGCTGTTTTTT	CASRPGTAVDTGELFF
-	TRBV3-1	-	TRBJ1-1	TGTGCCAGCACCGTGGACAGTCACACTGAAGCTTTCTTT	CASTVDSHTEAFF
few	TRBV29-1	TRBD1	TRBJ2-1	TGCAGCGCCTGGGACAGTTACAATGAGCAGTTCTTC	CSAWDSYNEQFF
-	TRBV20-1	-	TRBJ2-3	TGCAGTGCTAGAGATCTTTTAAAAGAGTTTTCCTCCGGCGGAAACACAGATACGCAGTATTTT	CSARDLLKEFSSGGNTDTQYF
-	TRBV5-5	-	TRBJ2-3	TGTGCCAGCAGAAAGGAGGGGATCACAGATACGCAGTATTTT	CASRKEGITDTQYF
-	TRBV20-1	TRBD2	TRBJ2-5	TGCAGCGCTAGACTAGCGGGGCTCCAAGAGACCCAGTACTTC	CSARLAGLQETQYF
-	TRBV5-5	TRBD2	TRBJ2-3	TGTGCCAGCAGCTTGCTAGCGGCCACAGATACGCAGTATTTT	CASSLLAATDTQYF
few	TRBV5-1	TRBD1	TRBJ2-7	TGCGCCAGCAGCTCCGGGACAGAGTTCTACGAGCAGTACTTC	CASSSGTEFYEQYF
once	TRBV20-1	-	TRBJ2-7	TGCAGTGCCCAGGGGGGGGCCTACGAGCAGTACTTC	CSAQGGAYEQYF
-	TRBV6-2/TRBV6-3	-	TRBJ2-3	TGTGCCAGCAGTAGAAGACCACCAGATACGCAGTATTTT	CASSRRPPDTQYF
-	TRBV9	TRBD2	TRBJ2-5	TGTGCCAGCAGCGTAGATGGCGGGAGAACCGAGACCCAGTACTTC	CASSVDGGRTETQYF
-	TRBV20-1	TRBD2	TRBJ2-2	TGCAGTGCGCAGCGGGAGGGCCCCCACGGGGAGCTGTTTTTT	CSAQREGPHGELFF
-	TRBV20-1	-	TRBJ2-3	TGCAGTGCTAGAGATGAGAAGACCCACACAGATACGCAGTATTTT	CSARDEKTHTDTQYF
few	TRBV29-1	TRBD2	TRBJ2-1	TGCAGCGCTTCCACCGGGACTAGCGGGACAAGTGAGCAGTTCTTC	CSASTGTSGTSEQFF
-	TRBV11-2	-	TRBJ1-2	TGTGCCAGCAGCTTAGAGTATAGGGCAGGGAATTATGGCTACACCTTC	CASSLEYRAGNYGYTF
-	TRBV4-1	-	TRBJ1-3	TGCGCCAGCAGCCAATGGACAGCTCGCTCTGGAAACACCATATATTTT	CASSQWTARSGNTIYF
-	TRBV20-1	TRBD2	TRBJ2-1	TGCAGTGCTAGAGGCGTCCGCGGGAGGGAGAATGAGCAGTTCTTC	CSARGVRGRENEQFF
few	TRBV7-3	TRBD1	TRBJ1-1	TGTGCCAGCAGCTGGGACAGGACCACTGAAGCTTTCTTT	CASSWDRTTEAFF
-	TRBV5-1	TRBD2	TRBJ2-1	TGCGCCAGCAGCTTCCTGGAACTAGCGGGGGTCTACAATGAGCAGTTCTTC	CASSFLELAGVYNEQFF
-	TRBV5-1	TRBD1	TRBJ2-7	TGCGCCAGTGCGACAGGGGAGTCCCCCTACGAGCAGTACTTC	CASATGESPYEQYF
-	TRBV10-3	TRBD1	TRBJ2-7	TGTGCCATCAGCGGGACAGGGGACTACGAGCAGTACTTC	CAISGTGDYEQYF
-	TRBV7-4	-	TRBJ2-7	TGTGCCAGCAGAGATAGCCGGTGCTCCTACGAGCAGTACTTC	CASRDSRCSYEQYF
-	TRBV20-1	-	TRBJ2-1	TGCAGTGCTAGCCCCAGACAAGGGTCCTACAATGAGCAGTTCTTC	CSASPRQGSYNEQFF
-	TRBV20-1	-	TRBJ2-1	TGCAGTGTTCTGGCGACTAATGAGCAGTTCTTC	CSVLATNEQFF
few	TRBV6-6	-	TRBJ2-5	TGTGCCAGCAGTTACCCATCACAGGGTCTAGAGACCCAGTACTTC	CASSYPSQGLETQYF
-	TRBV12-3/TRBV12-4	TRBD1	TRBJ1-5	TGTGCCAGCAGTTTAGGGGGACAGGGGGGAACCTTCAATCAGCCCCAGCATTTT	CASSLGGQGGTFNQPQHF
few	TRBV20-1	TRBD2	TRBJ2-3	TGCAGTGCTCCCCTGAGAGCGGGAGCGGATACGCAGTATTTT	CSAPLRAGADTQYF
-	TRBV6-5	-	TRBJ1-2	TGTGCCAGCAGTCATACGGGGGCAGATGGCTACACCTTC	CASSHTGADGYTF
few	TRBV13	-	TRBJ2-1	TGTGCCAGCAGCTTACCGGGGGCTGAGCAGTTCTTC	CASSLPGAEQFF
few	TRBV29-1	TRBD2	TRBJ2-1	TGCAGCGTGGATAGCGGGAGGGCCGTGGATGAGCAGTTCTTC	CSVDSGRAVDEQFF
-	TRBV6-5	TRBD1	TRBJ1-1	TGTGCCAGCAGTTACGGAGGGACAGGGGACACTGAAGCTTTCTTT	CASSYGGTGDTEAFF
-	TRBV6-1	-	TRBJ1-2	TGTGCCAGCATCCCACCGGCAGGGTCCCACTATGGCTACACCTTC	CASIPPAGSHYGYTF
-	TRBV6-2/TRBV6-3	TRBD2	TRBJ2-3	TGTGCCAGCAGTTACTCCTCCGGACTAGCGGGGGACTATAGCACAGATACGCAGTATTTT	CASSYSSGLAGDYSTDTQYF
few	TRBV20-1	-	TRBJ1-5	TGCAGTGCTAGAGATCGCTTAGGGGATGGACAGCCCCAGCATTTT	CSARDRLGDGQPQHF
-	TRBV5-1	TRBD1	TRBJ2-1	TGCGCCAGCAGCGTAACAGGGGTGTACAATGAGCAGTTCTTC	CASSVTGVYNEQFF
once	TRBV5-1	-	TRBJ2-1	TGCGCCAGCAGCTTGGTATGGGGCTCCTACAATGAGCAGTTCTTC	CASSLVWGSYNEQFF
-	TRBV10-3	TRBD1	TRBJ1-2	TGTGCCATCAGTGAGCAAGGGACAGGGAATGGCTACACCTTC	CAISEQGTGNGYTF
-	TRBV30	-	TRBJ1-2	TGTGCCTGGAGTCATAACTATGGCTACACCTTC	CAWSHNYGYTF
few	TRBV6-1	-	TRBJ2-5	TGTGCCAGCAGTGAAGCAGGGTACCAAGAGACCCAGTACTTC	CASSEAGYQETQYF
-	TRBV27	-	TRBJ2-2	TGTGCCAGCAAATCGGGGTTAGGCACCGGGGAGCTGTTTTTT	CASKSGLGTGELFF
-	TRBV4-2	-	TRBJ2-1	TGTGCCAGCAGCCCAACCGGGACAGCCGGACTAGCTGACGAGCAGTTCTTC	CASSPTGTAGLADEQFF
-	TRBV6-5	-	TRBJ2-7	TGTGCCAGCAGTACCCCCGCAATCTACGAGCAGTACTTC	CASSTPAIYEQYF
few	TRBV4-1	-	TRBJ2-7	TGCGCCAGCAGCCAAGATTCAGGGGAGGGGCGCGAGCAGTACTTC	CASSQDSGEGREQYF
few	TRBV12-3/TRBV12-4	-	TRBJ2-7	TGTGCCAGCAGTTTGGACCGAGGGATTCAGTACTTC	CASSLDRGIQYF
few	TRBV12-3/TRBV12-4	-	TRBJ2-1	TGTGCCAGCAGTTTGGGGCCGCAGCAGTTCTTC	CASSLGPQQFF